Presented here are 5 T cell receptor beta chains from one specimen sequenced in a study of shared clonotypes between healthy human individuals. Clones were read by immunoSEQ multiplex PCR, and TCRdb kept only the in-frame ones, dropping some. In the table there are some 300,000 clones, roughly 80% of which are singletons. Sequences were obtained from memory CD4+ T cells sorted from blood. The subset denotes: CD45RA-negative fraction. The receptors here all came from a man aged 25-45 years in good health.

This clone came up once. J is TRBJ2-5 and V is TRBV5-1; TRBD1 might be the D (6 bases). V was clipped by 4 bases and J by 4 bases, with 17 bases between them. This CDR3 contains 15 residues. Germline V gives CDR1 SGHRS, CDR2 YFSETQ. As DNA, the CDR3 is TGCGCCAGCAGCGACTCTTTGGACAGACGAGAGACCCAGTACTTC. It encodes CASSDSLDRRETQYF.

This sequence joins TRBV28 and TRBJ2-2; D not resolved. Deletions cut 7 bases from V and 6 bases from J, with 15 bases between. CDR3 length: 14 amino acids. From germline, CDR1 is MDHEN and CDR2 SYDVKM. The CDR3 loop is CASTPAQVAGELFF. The CDR3 DNA reads as TGTGCCAGCACTCCGGCCCAGGTGGCCGGGGAGCTGTTTTTT.

The V gene is TRBV7-6, the J gene TRBJ2-1; D is undetermined. Trimming pared 5 bases from V and 3 bases from J, leaving 11 bases between. Germline loops: CDR1 SGHVS, CDR2 FNYEAQ. The CDR3 is made up of 14 amino acids. DNA for the CDR3: TGTGCCAGCAGCGTATCCGGGCACTACAATGAGCAGTTCTTC. It specifies CASSVSGHYNEQFF.

This chain joins TRBV6-5 and TRBJ2-1, with TRBD2 matching 9 bases. CDR3 length: 15 residues. Germline V lookup: CDR1 MNHEY, CDR2 SVGAGI. Losses at the gene ends were 5 bases for V and 7 bases for J; bases not matched to a gene: 9. For the CDR3, the DNA is TGTGCCAGCAGTATACTGGGCGGGAGGGATAATGAGCAGTTCTTC. Translation: CASSILGGRDNEQFF.

The gene calls are TRBV9 and TRBJ1-4, with TRBD1 as a possible D gene (5 bases). The germline V and J ends were trimmed by 4 bases and 11 bases, with 12 bases remaining between them. CDR3 length: 12 residues. The germline V gene has CDR1 SGDLS and CDR2 YYNGEE. CDR3 DNA sequence: TGTGCCAGCAGCCCGGGACCTGCTAAACTGTTTTTT. This sequence encodes CASSPGPAKLFF.